Described below is a single T cell receptor (beta chain) sequence and its context. No antigen is known for it. Construction of the TCRbeta library involved unique molecular identifiers. TCRdb processed the PCR reads anew with MiXCR; each CDR3 protein has one entry. Counted here are 500,000 to 650,000 distinct CDR3 sequences, roughly 10% occurring once; the ten biggest clones make up approximately 15%. CDR1 is SGHTA and CDR2 is FQGNSA in the germline V gene. The CDR3 covers 14 residues. Trimming stripped 7 bases from V and 0 bases from J, with 10 bases between. The sample belongs to a study of T-cell reconstitution after alpha-beta-depleted transplantation in children. Findings and limits, study-wide: T cells produced anew were the main source of T-cell counts and diversity one year after transplant.

The chain joins TRBV7-2 to TRBJ1-3; the D is unclear. Sequencing was performed on PBMCs, mostly from graft donor cells, taken 180 days after TCRalphabeta/CD19-depleted stem cell transplant. This clonotype was sampled from a female patient aged 2-15 years who had a stem cell transplant for aplastic anemia, so the T cells may come from the graft donor. The CDR3 is CASTSPSSGNTIYF. The CDR3 nucleotides are TGTGCCAGCACCAGTCCCAGCTCTGGAAACACCATATATTTT.